Listed below are T cell receptor beta chains from one sample, sequenced in a study of blood T cell repertoires in COVID-19. Data came from immunoSEQ multiplex PCR; TCRdb stores just in-frame clones and leaves some out. Altogether approximately 270,000 clones are present, around nine tenths being singletons, with the ten largest covering 3% to 3.5%. The sample comprised peripheral blood. All receptors come from a man younger than 30 with active or convalescent COVID-19. Each CDR3 is given with its conserved first and last residue. A D gene is named only where the DNA matches it firmly. Rows give clone size only sometimes, using once, few, many, or a class for an expanded clone.

v_gene,d_gene,j_gene,abundance,CDR3nt,CDR3aa
TRBV5-6,TRBD1,TRBJ1-4,once,TGTGCCAGCAGCGGTACCGGGACAGGGCAAGAAAAACTGTTTTTT,CASSGTGTGQEKLFF
TRBV5-6,TRBD2,TRBJ2-4,NA,TGTGCCAGCAGCTCCCGGGGGGGGGCGTACATTCAGTACTTC,CASSSRGGAYIQYF
TRBV7-9,TRBD2,TRBJ2-1,NA,TGTGCCAGCAGCTTATGGACTAGCGGGAGGGGAGACGAGCAGTTCTTC,CASSLWTSGRGDEQFF
TRBV5-5,NA,TRBJ1-5,NA,TGTGCCAGCAGCTTGAGCCCGCAAAATCAGCCCCAGCATTTT,CASSLSPQNQPQHF
TRBV6-2/TRBV6-3,NA,TRBJ2-2,NA,TGTGCCAGCAGTTGGGACTTCACCACCGGGGAGCTGTTTTTT,CASSWDFTTGELFF
TRBV6-1,NA,TRBJ1-4,NA,TGTGCCAGCAGTGGCGGGGCGAAAAAACAAGCGAATGAAAAACTGTTTTTT,CASSGGAKKQANEKLFF
TRBV6-6,TRBD2,TRBJ2-7,NA,TGTGCCAGCATTCCCCCCGGGGAGGGGCGATCCGAGCAGTACTTC,CASIPPGEGRSEQYF
TRBV19,TRBD1,TRBJ1-6,NA,TGTGCCAGTAGTAGTAGGGACAGAAATAATTCACCCCTCCACTTT,CASSSRDRNNSPLHF
TRBV4-1,TRBD2,TRBJ2-7,NA,TGCGCCAGCAGCCCCGGGCCGACTAGCGGGGCGAGCTCCTACGAGCAGTACTTC,CASSPGPTSGASSYEQYF
TRBV14,TRBD1,TRBJ1-1,NA,TGTGCCAGCAGCCAAGAATCTCGGGACAGGTACATTTTGACTGAAGCTTTCTTT,CASSQESRDRYILTEAFF
TRBV27,NA,TRBJ1-6,few,TGTGCCAGCAGTCTTAGGGATGGGGGCGCAAGGATTTCACCCCTCCACTTT,CASSLRDGGARISPLHF